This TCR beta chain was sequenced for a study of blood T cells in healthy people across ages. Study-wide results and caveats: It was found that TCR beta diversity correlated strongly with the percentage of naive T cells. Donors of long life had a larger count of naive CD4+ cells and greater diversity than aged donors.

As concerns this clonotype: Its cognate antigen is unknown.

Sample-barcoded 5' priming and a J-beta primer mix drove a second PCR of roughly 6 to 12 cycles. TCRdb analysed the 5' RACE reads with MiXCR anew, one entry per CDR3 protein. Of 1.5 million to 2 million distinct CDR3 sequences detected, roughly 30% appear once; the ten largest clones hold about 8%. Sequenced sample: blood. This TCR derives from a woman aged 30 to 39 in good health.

CDR3 amino acids: CASSFIGRQFF. CDR3 sequence (DNA): TGTGCCAGCAGTTTTATTGGAAGGCAGTTCTTC. This chain joins TRBV28 and TRBJ2-1; D is unresolved. Germline CDR1 is MDHEN and CDR2 is SYDVKM. The CDR3 contains 11 residues. V was cut by 3 bases and J by 12 bases, with 9 bases left in between.